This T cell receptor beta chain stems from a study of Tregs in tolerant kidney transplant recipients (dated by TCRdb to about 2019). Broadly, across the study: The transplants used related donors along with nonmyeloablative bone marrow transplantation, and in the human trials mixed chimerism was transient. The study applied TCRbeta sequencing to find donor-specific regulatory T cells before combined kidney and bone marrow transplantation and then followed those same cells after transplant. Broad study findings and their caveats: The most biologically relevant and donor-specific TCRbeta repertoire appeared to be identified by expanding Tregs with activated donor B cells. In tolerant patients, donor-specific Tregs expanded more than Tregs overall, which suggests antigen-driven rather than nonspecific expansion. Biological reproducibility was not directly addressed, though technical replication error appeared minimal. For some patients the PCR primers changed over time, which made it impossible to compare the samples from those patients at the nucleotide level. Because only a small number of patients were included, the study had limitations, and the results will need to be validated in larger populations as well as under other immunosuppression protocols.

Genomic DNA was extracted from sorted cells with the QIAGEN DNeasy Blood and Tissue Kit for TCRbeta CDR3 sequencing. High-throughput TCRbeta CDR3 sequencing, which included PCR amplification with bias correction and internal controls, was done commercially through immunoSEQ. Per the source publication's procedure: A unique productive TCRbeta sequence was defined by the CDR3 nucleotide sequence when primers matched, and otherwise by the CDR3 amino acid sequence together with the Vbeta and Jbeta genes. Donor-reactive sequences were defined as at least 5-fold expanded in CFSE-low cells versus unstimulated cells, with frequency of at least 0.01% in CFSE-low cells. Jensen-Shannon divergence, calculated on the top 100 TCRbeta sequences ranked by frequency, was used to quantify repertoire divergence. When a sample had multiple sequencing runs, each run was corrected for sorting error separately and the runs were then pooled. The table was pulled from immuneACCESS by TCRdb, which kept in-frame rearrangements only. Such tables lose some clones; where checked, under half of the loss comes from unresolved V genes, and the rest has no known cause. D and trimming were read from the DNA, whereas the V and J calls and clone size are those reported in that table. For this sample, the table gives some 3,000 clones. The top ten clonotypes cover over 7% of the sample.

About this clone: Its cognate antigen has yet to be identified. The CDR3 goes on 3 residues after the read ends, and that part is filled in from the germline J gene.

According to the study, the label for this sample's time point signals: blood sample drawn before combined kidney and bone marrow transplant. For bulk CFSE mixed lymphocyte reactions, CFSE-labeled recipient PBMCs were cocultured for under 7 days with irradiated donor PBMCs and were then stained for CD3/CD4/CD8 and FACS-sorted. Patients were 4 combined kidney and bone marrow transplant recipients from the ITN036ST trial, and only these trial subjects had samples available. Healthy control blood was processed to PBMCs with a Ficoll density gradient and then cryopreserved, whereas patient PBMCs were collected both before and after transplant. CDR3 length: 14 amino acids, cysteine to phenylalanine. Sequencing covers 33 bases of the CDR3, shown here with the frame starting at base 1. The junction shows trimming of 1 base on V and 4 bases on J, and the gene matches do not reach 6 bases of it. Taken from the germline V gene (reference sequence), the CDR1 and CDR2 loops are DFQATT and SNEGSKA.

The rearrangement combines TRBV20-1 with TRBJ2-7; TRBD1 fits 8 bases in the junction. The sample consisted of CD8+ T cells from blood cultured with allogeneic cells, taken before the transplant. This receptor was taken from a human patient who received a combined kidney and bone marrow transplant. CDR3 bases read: TGCAGTGCTAGAGGCAGGACAGGGATTTACGAG. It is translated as CSARGRTGIYE. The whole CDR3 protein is CSARGRTGIYEQYF.